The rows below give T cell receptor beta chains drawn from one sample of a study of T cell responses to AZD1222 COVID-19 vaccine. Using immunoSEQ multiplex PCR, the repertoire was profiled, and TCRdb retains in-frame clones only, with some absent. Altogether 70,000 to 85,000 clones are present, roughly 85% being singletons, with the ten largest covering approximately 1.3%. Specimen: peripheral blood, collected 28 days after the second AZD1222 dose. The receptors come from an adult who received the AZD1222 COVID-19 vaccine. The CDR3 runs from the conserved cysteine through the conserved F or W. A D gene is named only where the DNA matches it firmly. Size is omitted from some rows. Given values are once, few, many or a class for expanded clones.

CDR3 DNA: TGTGCCAGCAGCCCCCGGACAGGGGGAGGGTTTGGCTACACCTTC; CDR3 protein: CASSPRTGGGFGYTF; J gene: TRBJ1-2; V gene: TRBV5-4; D gene: TRBD1; CDR3 length: 15; clone size: .
CDR3 DNA: TGTGCCAGCAGTACCCCGTCACGGGACCTAGAAGCTTTCTTT; CDR3 protein: CASSTPSRDLEAFF; J gene: TRBJ1-1; V gene: TRBV28; D gene: .; CDR3 length: 14; clone size: .
CDR3 DNA: TGTGCCAGCAGTTTTCGGCAGGGCGGACGTGTCTATGGCTACACCTTC; CDR3 protein: CASSFRQGGRVYGYTF; J gene: TRBJ1-2; V gene: TRBV28; D gene: .; CDR3 length: 16; clone size: .
CDR3 DNA: TGTGCCATCACCTTGGACATCAGCCGGGACACTGAAGCTTTCTTT; CDR3 protein: CAITLDISRDTEAFF; J gene: TRBJ1-1; V gene: TRBV10-3; D gene: .; CDR3 length: 15; clone size: .
CDR3 DNA: TGTGCCAGCAGTTTCGGGGGAGGTTCGGCCACTGAAGCTTTCTTT; CDR3 protein: CASSFGGGSATEAFF; J gene: TRBJ1-1; V gene: TRBV28; D gene: .; CDR3 length: 15; clone size: .
CDR3 DNA: TGTGCCACGGGACAGGGCTACGAGCAGTACTTC; CDR3 protein: CATGQGYEQYF; J gene: TRBJ2-7; V gene: TRBV2; D gene: TRBD1; CDR3 length: 11; clone size: few
CDR3 DNA: TGCGCCAGCAGGGAAAGCGGGAGCATCGATGAGCAGTTCTTC; CDR3 protein: CASRESGSIDEQFF; J gene: TRBJ2-1; V gene: TRBV5-1; D gene: TRBD2; CDR3 length: 14; clone size: .
CDR3 DNA: TGTGCCAGCAGCTTAGCTGCGGGAGTAGGAGATGAGCAGTTCTTC; CDR3 protein: CASSLAAGVGDEQFF; J gene: TRBJ2-1; V gene: TRBV11-3; D gene: TRBD2; CDR3 length: 15; clone size: .
CDR3 DNA: TGTGCCAGCTCACTTTACTGGACAGGTCTCTCCTACGAGCAGTACTTC; CDR3 protein: CASSLYWTGLSYEQYF; J gene: TRBJ2-7; V gene: TRBV18; D gene: TRBD1; CDR3 length: 16; clone size: .
CDR3 DNA: TGTGCCAGCAGCGTAGACCTACAAGAGACCCAGTACTTC; CDR3 protein: CASSVDLQETQYF; J gene: TRBJ2-5; V gene: TRBV9; D gene: .; CDR3 length: 13; clone size: .
CDR3 DNA: TGCGCCAGCAGCGCGGGACAGGGGGTTGGCTACACCTTC; CDR3 protein: CASSAGQGVGYTF; J gene: TRBJ1-2; V gene: TRBV5-1; D gene: TRBD1; CDR3 length: 13; clone size: .
CDR3 DNA: TGCGCCAGCAGCCTCGCATCTAGGGTACCGAGGGAAAAACTGTTTTTT; CDR3 protein: CASSLASRVPREKLFF; J gene: TRBJ1-4; V gene: TRBV4-3; D gene: .; CDR3 length: 16; clone size: .
CDR3 DNA: TGTGCCAGCAGTGACAGGACAGGCGGCCAGCCCCAGCATTTT; CDR3 protein: CASSDRTGGQPQHF; J gene: TRBJ1-5; V gene: TRBV2; D gene: TRBD1; CDR3 length: 14; clone size: few
CDR3 DNA: TGTGCCAGTAGTATGAGGGGGCGAAGCAATCAGCCCCAGCATTTT; CDR3 protein: CASSMRGRSNQPQHF; J gene: TRBJ1-5; V gene: TRBV19; D gene: TRBD1; CDR3 length: 15; clone size: .
CDR3 DNA: TGTGCCAGCAGCTTAGAGGCTAACACAGATACGCAGTATTTT; CDR3 protein: CASSLEANTDTQYF; J gene: TRBJ2-3; V gene: TRBV7-3; D gene: .; CDR3 length: 14; clone size: .
CDR3 DNA: TGTGCAATCAAGGGTATTCGGGCGGACGGCTACACCTTC; CDR3 protein: CAIKGIRADGYTF; J gene: TRBJ1-2; V gene: TRBV11-2; D gene: .; CDR3 length: 13; clone size: .
CDR3 DNA: TGTGCCAGCAGTTTAGGGGGGGTTCAAGAGACCCAGTACTTC; CDR3 protein: CASSLGGVQETQYF; J gene: TRBJ2-5; V gene: TRBV28; D gene: TRBD2; CDR3 length: 14; clone size: .
CDR3 DNA: TGTGCCACCAGCAGGACAGATGTGCAGCCCCAGCATTTT; CDR3 protein: CATSRTDVQPQHF; J gene: TRBJ1-5; V gene: TRBV15; D gene: .; CDR3 length: 13; clone size: once
CDR3 DNA: TGTGCCAGCAGCCAACAGGGGGCTAATGAAAAACTGTTTTTT; CDR3 protein: CASSQQGANEKLFF; J gene: TRBJ1-4; V gene: TRBV7-2; D gene: TRBD1; CDR3 length: 14; clone size: .
CDR3 DNA: TGTGCCAGCAGCTTAACCGGGACAGGGGAAGACACCGGGGAGCTGTTTTTT; CDR3 protein: CASSLTGTGEDTGELFF; J gene: TRBJ2-2; V gene: TRBV7-3; D gene: TRBD1; CDR3 length: 17; clone size: once
CDR3 DNA: TGCGCCAGCAGCCAACCTGCCCTCAGGGGGCTCCCTGGCGGCGGGGGCACAGATACGCAGTATTTT; CDR3 protein: CASSQPALRGLPGGGGTDTQYF; J gene: TRBJ2-3; V gene: TRBV4-1; D gene: TRBD1; CDR3 length: 22; clone size: .
CDR3 DNA: TGTGCCAGCAGTCCCTCATTGGGAGACACTGAAGCTTTCTTT; CDR3 protein: CASSPSLGDTEAFF; J gene: TRBJ1-1; V gene: TRBV28; D gene: .; CDR3 length: 14; clone size: .
CDR3 DNA: TGTGCCAGCTCACCGATGAGAGCTGGGGAGGACACTGAAGCTTTCTTT; CDR3 protein: CASSPMRAGEDTEAFF; J gene: TRBJ1-1; V gene: TRBV18; D gene: .; CDR3 length: 16; clone size: .
CDR3 DNA: TGTGCCAGCAGCTTAGCCAGGGTAATCGAAGATACGCAGTATTTT; CDR3 protein: CASSLARVIEDTQYF; J gene: TRBJ2-3; V gene: TRBV7-9; D gene: .; CDR3 length: 15; clone size: .
CDR3 DNA: TGTGCCAGCAGCTTTGGAAGAGGGTATGGCTACACCTTC; CDR3 protein: CASSFGRGYGYTF; J gene: TRBJ1-2; V gene: TRBV7-6; D gene: .; CDR3 length: 13; clone size: .
CDR3 DNA: TGTGCCAGCAGCCACGAAGCTAACATTCAGTACTTC; CDR3 protein: CASSHEANIQYF; J gene: TRBJ2-4; V gene: TRBV3-1/TRBV3-2; D gene: .; CDR3 length: 12; clone size: .
CDR3 DNA: TGTGCCAGCAGCTTAGCGCACAGGGTGGCCGAGCAGTACTTC; CDR3 protein: CASSLAHRVAEQYF; J gene: TRBJ2-7; V gene: TRBV7-8; D gene: .; CDR3 length: 14; clone size: .
CDR3 DNA: TGTGCCAGCAGCTTAAATTTGGTCGCCGGGGAGCTGTTTTTT; CDR3 protein: CASSLNLVAGELFF; J gene: TRBJ2-2; V gene: TRBV11-3; D gene: .; CDR3 length: 14; clone size: .
CDR3 DNA: TGTGCCAGCAGCCAAGAGGGAGCTGCCCTATCCTACAATGAGCAGTTCTTC; CDR3 protein: CASSQEGAALSYNEQFF; J gene: TRBJ2-1; V gene: TRBV4-2; D gene: .; CDR3 length: 17; clone size: .
CDR3 DNA: TGTGCCAGCAGCTTACCCGGACTAGCGGGAATGCGGCAGTACTTC; CDR3 protein: CASSLPGLAGMRQYF; J gene: TRBJ2-7; V gene: TRBV11-2; D gene: TRBD2; CDR3 length: 15; clone size: .
CDR3 DNA: TGTGCCAGCAGCTTCTCCGGAGGGGGGTATGCCGGGGAGCTGTTTTTT; CDR3 protein: CASSFSGGGYAGELFF; J gene: TRBJ2-2; V gene: TRBV7-2; D gene: .; CDR3 length: 16; clone size: .
CDR3 DNA: TGTGCCAGCAGTTGGCAGGCCCAGCAGTTCTTC; CDR3 protein: CASSWQAQQFF; J gene: TRBJ2-1; V gene: TRBV6-2/TRBV6-3; D gene: .; CDR3 length: 11; clone size: .
CDR3 DNA: TGTGCCAGCAGCTTAGGGTTTAATGAAAAACTGTTTTTT; CDR3 protein: CASSLGFNEKLFF; J gene: TRBJ1-4; V gene: TRBV7-9; D gene: .; CDR3 length: 13; clone size: .
CDR3 DNA: TGCGCCAGCAGCCAAGATCCGTGGAGGTTAAACACTGAAGCTTTCTTT; CDR3 protein: CASSQDPWRLNTEAFF; J gene: TRBJ1-1; V gene: TRBV4-3; D gene: .; CDR3 length: 16; clone size: .
CDR3 DNA: TGTGCCAGCAGCATAGAGACTAGCGGGAGAGACAATGAGCAGTTCTTC; CDR3 protein: CASSIETSGRDNEQFF; J gene: TRBJ2-1; V gene: TRBV9; D gene: TRBD2; CDR3 length: 16; clone size: .
CDR3 DNA: TGTGCCAGCAGCCGAGACACCGATCAGCCCCAGCATTTT; CDR3 protein: CASSRDTDQPQHF; J gene: TRBJ1-5; V gene: TRBV6-2/TRBV6-3; D gene: .; CDR3 length: 13; clone size: .
CDR3 DNA: TGTGCCAGCAGCCTAAGGGTGTCGGAGCAGTACTTC; CDR3 protein: CASSLRVSEQYF; J gene: TRBJ2-7; V gene: TRBV7-2; D gene: .; CDR3 length: 12; clone size: once
CDR3 DNA: TGTGCCAGCAGCCTATCGGGGTACCCTCCCGTGGAGCAGTTCTTC; CDR3 protein: CASSLSGYPPVEQFF; J gene: TRBJ2-1; V gene: TRBV7-3; D gene: .; CDR3 length: 15; clone size: .
CDR3 DNA: TGTGCCACTCAACGACAGGGACGGGACAATGAGCAGTTCTTC; CDR3 protein: CATQRQGRDNEQFF; J gene: TRBJ2-1; V gene: TRBV6-5; D gene: TRBD1; CDR3 length: 14; clone size: .
CDR3 DNA: TGCGCCAGCAGCCAAGTAGGGACAGGGGGCGCTGGGGCCAACGTCCTGACTTTC; CDR3 protein: CASSQVGTGGAGANVLTF; J gene: TRBJ2-6; V gene: TRBV4-1; D gene: TRBD1; CDR3 length: 18; clone size: .
CDR3 DNA: TGTGCCACTCGGGTCGGGAGGAAGGGGGTTCCTATGAACACTGAAGCTTTCTTT; CDR3 protein: CATRVGRKGVPMNTEAFF; J gene: TRBJ1-1; V gene: TRBV27; D gene: .; CDR3 length: 18; clone size: few
CDR3 DNA: TGTGCCAGCAGTTGGGGAGGGAGGGGAGGAGGCTACACCTTC; CDR3 protein: CASSWGGRGGGYTF; J gene: TRBJ1-2; V gene: TRBV28; D gene: .; CDR3 length: 14; clone size: .
CDR3 DNA: TGTGCCACCAGAGCCTCCCGGGACAGTTACTACACCTTC; CDR3 protein: CATRASRDSYYTF; J gene: TRBJ1-2; V gene: TRBV24-1; D gene: TRBD1; CDR3 length: 13; clone size: .
CDR3 DNA: TGTGCCAGCAGAGACAGGGGGGGAACTTCCTACGAGCAGTACTTC; CDR3 protein: CASRDRGGTSYEQYF; J gene: TRBJ2-7; V gene: TRBV6-5; D gene: TRBD1; CDR3 length: 15; clone size: .
CDR3 DNA: TGTGCCAGCAGCCAAGGGTACCGAGTCTACGAGCAGTACTTC; CDR3 protein: CASSQGYRVYEQYF; J gene: TRBJ2-7; V gene: TRBV14; D gene: .; CDR3 length: 14; clone size: .
CDR3 DNA: TGTGCCTCCACGCCGAGTCTAGCGGGACAGGAGCAGTACTTC; CDR3 protein: CASTPSLAGQEQYF; J gene: TRBJ2-7; V gene: TRBV2; D gene: TRBD2; CDR3 length: 14; clone size: .
CDR3 DNA: TGTGCCACCAGCAGAGATGTTTGGGGGGCCTGGGAGACCCAGTACTTC; CDR3 protein: CATSRDVWGAWETQYF; J gene: TRBJ2-5; V gene: TRBV15; D gene: .; CDR3 length: 16; clone size: .
CDR3 DNA: TGTGCCAGCAGCCCATGGTTGGTGGGAGAGAGCACAGATACGCAGTATTTT; CDR3 protein: CASSPWLVGESTDTQYF; J gene: TRBJ2-3; V gene: TRBV28; D gene: .; CDR3 length: 17; clone size: once
CDR3 DNA: TGTGCCAGCAGCTTATTGACAGGGGCTGGAAACACCATATATTTT; CDR3 protein: CASSLLTGAGNTIYF; J gene: TRBJ1-3; V gene: TRBV7-8; D gene: TRBD1; CDR3 length: 15; clone size: .
CDR3 DNA: TGTGCCTGGAGTGTAGGAGGGGATGGAAACACCATATATTTT; CDR3 protein: CAWSVGGDGNTIYF; J gene: TRBJ1-3; V gene: TRBV30; D gene: .; CDR3 length: 14; clone size: .
CDR3 DNA: TGTGCCATCAGCGCGGGGGGCGGCACCGGGGAGCTGTTTTTT; CDR3 protein: CAISAGGGTGELFF; J gene: TRBJ2-2; V gene: TRBV10-3; D gene: TRBD2; CDR3 length: 14; clone size: few
CDR3 DNA: TGTGCCAGCAGCTTAGGGACAAACTATGGCTACACCTTC; CDR3 protein: CASSLGTNYGYTF; J gene: TRBJ1-2; V gene: TRBV7-2; D gene: .; CDR3 length: 13; clone size: once
CDR3 DNA: TGTGCCACCAGTGATATATTCCTCGGTGAGCAGTTCTTC; CDR3 protein: CATSDIFLGEQFF; J gene: TRBJ2-1; V gene: TRBV24-1; D gene: .; CDR3 length: 13; clone size: .
CDR3 DNA: TGTGCCAGCAGCCAAACGGGGCTGAACACTGAAGCTTTCTTT; CDR3 protein: CASSQTGLNTEAFF; J gene: TRBJ1-1; V gene: TRBV14; D gene: .; CDR3 length: 14; clone size: few